These 15 T cell receptor beta chains share one sample of origin, sequenced in a study of blood T cell repertoires in COVID-19. The protocol was immunoSEQ multiplex PCR, while the TCRdb copy is restricted to in-frame clones and leaves out a portion. This table holds approximately 270,000 clones, 70% to 90% found once. What was sequenced was PBMCs or T cells enriched from blood (not recorded which). Receptors originate from a woman aged 25 to 39 with acute COVID-19.

The V gene is TRBV6-2 or TRBV6-3, the J gene TRBJ1-2, with 7 bases lining up with TRBD1. This CDR3 comprises 11 residues. CDR1 and CDR2 from the germline V gene are MNHEY and SVGEGT. With 5 bases clipped from V and 7 bases from J, the junction kept 1 base outside the gene matches. The CDR3 sequence is CASSKGAGYTF. The CDR3 nucleotides read TGTGCCAGCAGTAAGGGGGCTGGCTACACCTTC.

The chain couples TRBV5-1 to TRBJ1-1, with 9 bases aligning to TRBD1. J lost 6 bases, V lost 4 bases, and 10 bases had no gene match. Germline V lookup: CDR1 SGHRS, CDR2 YFSETQ. The CDR3 is made up of 15 amino acids. As DNA, the CDR3 is TGCGCCAGCAGCAAAACCGACAGGGGGAGCCCTGAAGCTTTCTTT. Translation gives CASSKTDRGSPEAFF.

V usage is TRBV7-9 and J usage is TRBJ2-1; 13 positions agree with TRBD2. The V gene's germline CDR1 is SEHNR and CDR2 FQNEAQ (reference sequence). J was trimmed by 15 bases and V by 5 bases; bases with no gene match: 16. The CDR3 has 16 residues. CDR3 in amino acids: CASSTWTSGRALPSFF. The CDR3 coding sequence is TGTGCCAGCAGCACATGGACTAGCGGGAGAGCCCTCCCGTCGTTCTTC.

The rearrangement joins TRBV28 to TRBJ2-5, with a weak D call TRBD2 (7 bases). The CDR3 length is 15 residues. Trimming removed 6 bases at V and 4 bases at J, with 18 bases between. The germline V gene encodes CDR1 MDHEN and CDR2 SYDVKM. The CDR3 DNA sequence: TGTGCCAGCAGCCTGGGTCGGGGGGCGAGAGAGACCCAGTACTTC. Its protein product is CASSLGRGARETQYF.

DNA of the CDR3: TGTGCCACCAAGGAGGCGAGCGGGCCCACAGATACGCAGTATTTT. Translating it yields CATKEASGPTDTQYF. V gene TRBV6-4 combines with J gene TRBJ2-3; a possible D gene is TRBD2 (6 bases). This CDR3 has 15 residues. CDR1 and CDR2 (germline): MRHNA, SNTAGT. The germline V and J ends were trimmed by 10 bases and 2 bases, with 19 bases remaining between them.

The chain uses TRBV20-1 and TRBJ2-1; 8 nucleotides align to TRBD2. Germline CDR1 DFQATT, CDR2 SNEGSKA (reference sequence). J gave up 13 bases and V 5 bases, and 7 bases lay outside the gene matches. This CDR3 region has 11 residues. CDR3 residues: CSAQTGTSQFF. DNA of the CDR3: TGCAGTGCTCAGACCGGGACTAGTCAGTTCTTC.

The gene calls are TRBV5-5 and TRBJ2-7; 12 bases line up with TRBD2. Germline V gives CDR1 SGHKS, CDR2 YYEKEE (reference sequence). CDR3 length: 18 amino acids. V dropped 1 base and J dropped 0; count of bases not matched to a gene: 8. CDR3 in amino acids: CASSLMASGRGSSYEQYF. In DNA, the CDR3 is TGTGCCAGCAGCTTGATGGCTAGCGGGAGGGGAAGCTCCTACGAGCAGTACTTC.

V is TRBV1 and J is TRBJ2-6; the DNA was not compared with TRBD1, the D call given in the table. TRBV1 is an annotated pseudogene. The CDR3 is made up of 18 amino acids. The DNA for the CDR3 is TGCACCAGCAGCCAAGACGGGACAGGGGTTGCAGGGGCCAACGTCCTGACTTTC. It translates to CTSSQDGTGVAGANVLTF.

The rearrangement uses TRBV5-1 and TRBJ2-1, with TRBD2 matching over 9 bases. The germline V gene has CDR1 SGHRS and CDR2 YFSETQ. The J segment lost 7 bases and the V segment lost 6 bases, leaving 11 bases of the junction unmatched. CDR3 size: 15 residues. The chain's CDR3 is CASKRAGGGVNEQFF. In DNA, the CDR3 is TGCGCCAGCAAGAGAGCGGGAGGCGGCGTTAATGAGCAGTTCTTC. Looking up the rest from reference TRBV5-1 and TRBJ2-1 gives the full variable domain: KAGVTQTPRYLIKTRGQQVTLSCSPISGHRSVSWYQQTPGQGLQFLFEYFSETQRNKGNFPGRFSGRQFSNSRSEMNVSTLELGDSALYLCASKRAGGGVNEQFFGPGTRLTVL.

J is TRBJ2-7 and V is TRBV28, with 10 positions matching TRBD2. V lost 1 base and J lost 3; bases outside the gene matches: 3. CDR1 is MDHEN and CDR2 is SYDVKM in the germline V gene. This CDR3 has 15 residues. The CDR3 coding sequence is TGTGCCAGCAGTTTATCCGGGACTAGCGACTACGAGCAGTACTTC. This gives the protein CASSLSGTSDYEQYF.

V is TRBV28 and J is TRBJ1-3; D may be TRBD1 (5 bases). The CDR3 is 14 amino acids. Deletions cut 5 bases from V and 5 bases from J, with 13 bases between. CDR1 and CDR2 (germline): MDHEN, SYDVKM. CDR3 region: CASSDSGGRNTIYF. CDR3 DNA: TGTGCCAGCAGTGACTCGGGGGGACGAAACACCATATATTTT.

The chain carries TRBV19 and TRBJ2-1; D is unresolved. The CDR3 runs to 14 residues. V lost 0 bases and J 2 bases, leaving 5 bases between the germline ends. Looked up from germline, CDR1 is LNHDA and CDR2 is SQIVND (reference sequence). In DNA, the CDR3 is TGTGCCAGTAGTATAGACCCCACCTACAATGAGCAGTTCTTC. This gives the protein CASSIDPTYNEQFF.

The V and J genes are TRBV2 and TRBJ1-1; tentatively, D is TRBD1 (6 bases). The CDR3 has 16 amino acids. V was cut by 1 base and J by 5 bases, with 17 bases left in between. The V gene's germline CDR1 is SNHLY and CDR2 FYNNEI. CDR3 region: CASSEDFPGDGTEAFF. In DNA, the CDR3 is TGTGCCAGCAGTGAAGATTTCCCAGGGGATGGGACTGAAGCTTTCTTT.

This clone was counted a single time. This chain uses TRBV18 with TRBJ1-3, with D hard to call. Trimming stripped 0 bases from V and 8 bases from J, with 11 bases between. Germline lookup yields CDR1 KGHSH and CDR2 LQKENI. The CDR3 runs to 14 residues. CDR3 coding DNA: TGTGCCAGCTCACCACCCGCCAGTATTGACACCATATATTTT. It codes for CASSPPASIDTIYF.

The rearrangement uses TRBV7-3 and TRBJ2-1; possibly TRBD1 for D (5 bases). The germline gives CDR1 SGHTA, CDR2 FQGTGA. The V end lost 2 bases, the J end lost 6 bases, and 14 bases lay between the germline ends. CDR3 length equals 15 residues. CDR3: CASSLQGLSLNEQFF. The CDR3 DNA reads as TGTGCCAGCAGCTTACAGGGTTTAAGTCTCAATGAGCAGTTCTTC.